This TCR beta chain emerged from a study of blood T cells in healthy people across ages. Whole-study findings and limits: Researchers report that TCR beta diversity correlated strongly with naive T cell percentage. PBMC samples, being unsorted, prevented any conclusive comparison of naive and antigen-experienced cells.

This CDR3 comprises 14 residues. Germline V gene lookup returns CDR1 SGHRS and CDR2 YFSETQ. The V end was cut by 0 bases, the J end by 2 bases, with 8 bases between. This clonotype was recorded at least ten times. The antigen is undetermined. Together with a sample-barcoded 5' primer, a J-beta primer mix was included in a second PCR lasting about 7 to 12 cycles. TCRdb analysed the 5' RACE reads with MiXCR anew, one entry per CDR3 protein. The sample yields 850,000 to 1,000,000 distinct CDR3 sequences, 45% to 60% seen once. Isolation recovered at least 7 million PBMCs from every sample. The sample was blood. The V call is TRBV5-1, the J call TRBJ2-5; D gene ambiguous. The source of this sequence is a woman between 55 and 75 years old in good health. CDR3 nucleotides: TGCGCCAGCAGCTTGGACGGTGGGCAAGAGACCCAGTACTTC. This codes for CASSLDGGQETQYF.